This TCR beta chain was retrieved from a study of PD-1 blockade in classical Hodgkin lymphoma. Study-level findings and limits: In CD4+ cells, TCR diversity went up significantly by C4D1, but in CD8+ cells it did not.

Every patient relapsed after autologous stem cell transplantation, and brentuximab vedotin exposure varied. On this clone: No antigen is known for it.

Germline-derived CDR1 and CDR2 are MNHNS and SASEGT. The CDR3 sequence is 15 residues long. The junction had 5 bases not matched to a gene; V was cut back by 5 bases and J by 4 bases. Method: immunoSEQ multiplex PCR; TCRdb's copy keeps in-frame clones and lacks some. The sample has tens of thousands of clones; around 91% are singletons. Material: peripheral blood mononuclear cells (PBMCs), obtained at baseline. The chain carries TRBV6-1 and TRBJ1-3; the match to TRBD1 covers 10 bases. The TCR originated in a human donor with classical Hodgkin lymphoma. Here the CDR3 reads CASSSGTGEGNTIYF. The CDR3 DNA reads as TGTGCCAGCAGTTCCGGGACAGGGGAAGGAAACACCATATATTTT.